This T cell receptor (beta chain) is from a study of T-cell reconstitution after alpha-beta-depleted transplantation in children. As it was prepared, the TCRbeta library received unique molecular identifiers. From the PCR reads, TCRdb called clonotypes with MiXCR, one entry per CDR3 protein. Here the sample spans roughly 200,000 distinct CDR3 sequences, 8.4% being singletons. This CDR3 is 18 amino acids long. Trimming removed 7 bases at V and 3 bases at J, with 26 bases between. Looked up from germline, CDR1 is SGHRS and CDR2 is YFSETQ. Regarding the study as a whole: Alpha-beta T cells present about two months after transplant were reported to originate from several hundred expanded graft clones. Counts and diversity of T cells one year after transplant came mostly from newly produced T cells.

This clonotype was recorded many times. The antigen remains undetermined. This receptor was identified in a male patient between 2 and 9 years old who had a stem cell transplant for acute myeloid leukemia, so the T cells may come from the graft donor. Sequenced material: PBMCs, mostly from graft donor cells, taken 360 days after TCRalphabeta/CD19-depleted stem cell transplant. The chain couples TRBV5-1 to TRBJ2-1; a possible D gene is TRBD1 (6 bases). For the CDR3, the DNA is TGCGCCAGCTCTGAGGGGCAGGGGCCCGTCCCCTACTACAATGAGCAGTTCTTC. Translated: CASSEGQGPVPYYNEQFF.